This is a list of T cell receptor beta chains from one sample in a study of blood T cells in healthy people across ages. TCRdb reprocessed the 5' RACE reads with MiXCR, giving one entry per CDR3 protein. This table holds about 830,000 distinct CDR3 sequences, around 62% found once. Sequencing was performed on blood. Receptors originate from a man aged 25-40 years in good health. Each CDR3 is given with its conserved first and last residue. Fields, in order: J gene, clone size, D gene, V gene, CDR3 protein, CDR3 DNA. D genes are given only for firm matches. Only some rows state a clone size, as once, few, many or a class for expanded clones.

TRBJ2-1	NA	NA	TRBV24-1	CATRDHYNEQFF	TGTGCCACCCGGGACCATTACAATGAGCAGTTCTTC
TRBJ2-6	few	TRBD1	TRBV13	CASSLGDRGLGANVLTF	TGTGCCAGCAGCCTGGGGGACAGGGGGCTTGGGGCCAACGTCCTGACTTTC
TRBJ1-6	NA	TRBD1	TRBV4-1	CASSQELTGVSPLHF	TGCGCCAGCAGCCAGGAACTGACAGGGGTGTCACCCCTCCACTTT
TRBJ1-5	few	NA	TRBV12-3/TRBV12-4	CASRGGLNQPQHF	TGTGCCAGCAGGGGGGGTTTAAATCAGCCCCAGCATTTT
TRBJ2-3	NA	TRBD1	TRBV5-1	CASSSDRENTQYF	TGCGCCAGCAGCTCCGACAGGGAGAATACGCAGTATTTT
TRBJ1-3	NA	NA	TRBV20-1	CSARDPTSGNTIYF	TGCAGTGCTAGAGACCCCACCTCTGGAAACACCATATATTTT
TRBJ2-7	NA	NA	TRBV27	CASSSQGGSYEQYF	TGTGCCAGCAGTTCCCAGGGGGGTAGCTACGAGCAGTACTTC
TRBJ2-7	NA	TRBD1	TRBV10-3	CAIRTGQGSYEQYF	TGTGCCATCAGGACGGGACAGGGATCCTACGAGCAGTACTTC
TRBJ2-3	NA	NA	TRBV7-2	CASSYGQITDTQYF	TGTGCCAGCAGCTACGGACAGATCACAGATACGCAGTATTTT
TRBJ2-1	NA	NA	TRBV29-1	CSVDGALYNEQFF	TGCAGCGTTGATGGGGCCCTTTACAATGAGCAGTTCTTC
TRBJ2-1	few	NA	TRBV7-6	CASSLAYQSSYNEQFF	TGTGCCAGCAGCTTAGCGTATCAGAGCTCCTACAATGAGCAGTTCTTC
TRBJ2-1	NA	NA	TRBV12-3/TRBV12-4	CASSLELYEQFF	TGTGCCAGCAGTTTGGAACTATATGAGCAGTTCTTC
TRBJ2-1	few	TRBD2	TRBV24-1	CATSDPRTSGGSSYNEQFF	TGTGCCACCAGTGACCCACGGACTAGCGGGGGGAGCTCCTACAATGAGCAGTTCTTC
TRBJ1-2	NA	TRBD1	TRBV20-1	CSAGTGDGNYGYTF	TGCAGTGCTGGTACAGGGGATGGGAACTATGGCTACACCTTC
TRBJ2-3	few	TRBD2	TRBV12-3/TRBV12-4	CASSAARAGGPADTQYF	TGTGCCAGCAGCGCCGCCCGGGCGGGGGGGCCCGCAGATACGCAGTATTTT
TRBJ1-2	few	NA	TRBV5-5	CASSLSQINYGYTF	TGTGCCAGCAGCTTGTCCCAGATTAACTATGGCTACACCTTC
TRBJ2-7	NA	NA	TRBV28	CASSCSGTSYEQYF	TGTGCCAGCAGTTGCAGTGGCACTTCCTACGAGCAGTACTTC
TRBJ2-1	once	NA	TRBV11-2	CASSLTAGATYNEQFF	TGTGCCAGCAGCTTAACGGCGGGGGCGACCTACAATGAGCAGTTCTTC
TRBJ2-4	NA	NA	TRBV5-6	CASSPIDRWGENIQYF	TGTGCCAGCAGCCCCATCGACAGGTGGGGGGAAAACATTCAGTACTTC
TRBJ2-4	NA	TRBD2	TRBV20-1	CSARTYSGGSKNIQYF	TGCAGTGCTAGGACCTACTCGGGGGGATCCAAAAACATTCAGTACTTC
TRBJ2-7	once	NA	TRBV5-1	CASSPGPGGRSWTYEQYF	TGCGCCAGCAGCCCTGGCCCGGGGGGCCGATCCTGGACCTACGAGCAGTACTTC
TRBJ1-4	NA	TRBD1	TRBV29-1	CSVEDSLGTATNEKLFF	TGCAGCGTTGAAGATTCCTTAGGGACAGCAACTAATGAAAAACTGTTTTTT
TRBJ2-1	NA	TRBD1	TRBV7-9	CASSPDRGPDNEQFF	TGTGCCAGCAGCCCAGACAGGGGGCCGGACAATGAGCAGTTCTTC
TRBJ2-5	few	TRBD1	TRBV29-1	CSVEGPGDRGKETQYF	TGCAGCGTTGAGGGCCCAGGGGACAGGGGAAAGGAGACCCAGTACTTC
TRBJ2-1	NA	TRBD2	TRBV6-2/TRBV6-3	CASRRKGLAPYNEQFF	TGTGCCAGCAGACGCAAGGGACTAGCACCCTACAATGAGCAGTTCTTC
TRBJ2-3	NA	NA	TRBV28	CASGGLFSTDTQYF	TGTGCCAGCGGGGGACTTTTTAGCACAGATACGCAGTATTTT
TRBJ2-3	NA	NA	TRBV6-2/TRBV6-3	CASTPGGVGSDTQYF	TGTGCCAGCACCCCTGGGGGAGTCGGGAGCGATACGCAGTATTTT
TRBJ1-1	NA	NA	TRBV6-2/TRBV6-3	CASRLTVGGTEAFF	TGTGCCAGCAGACTTACTGTCGGGGGCACTGAAGCTTTCTTT
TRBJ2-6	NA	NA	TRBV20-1	CSALRVTGANVLTF	TGCAGTGCTCTAAGGGTGACAGGGGCCAACGTCCTGACTTTC
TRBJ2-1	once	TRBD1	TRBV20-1	CSARTGSEQFF	TGCAGTGCTAGGACAGGGTCAGAACAGTTCTTC
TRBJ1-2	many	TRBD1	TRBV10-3	CAISEFGQGEHYGYTF	TGTGCCATCAGTGAGTTTGGACAGGGGGAACACTATGGCTACACCTTC
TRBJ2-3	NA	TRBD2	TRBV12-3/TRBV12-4	CASSLGGLAGGQDTQYF	TGTGCCAGCAGTTTAGGGGGACTAGCGGGGGGGCAAGATACGCAGTATTTT
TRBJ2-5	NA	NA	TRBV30	CAWSVRVATQYF	TGTGCCTGGAGTGTACGGGTGGCGACCCAGTACTTC
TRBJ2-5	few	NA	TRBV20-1	CSAPSLLEETQYF	TGCAGTGCCCCCAGTTTGTTAGAAGAGACCCAGTACTTC
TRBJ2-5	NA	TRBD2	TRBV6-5	CASSYFSQRGVGLETQYF	TGTGCCAGCAGTTACTTCAGTCAGCGGGGGGTAGGGTTGGAGACCCAGTACTTC
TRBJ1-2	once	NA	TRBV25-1	CASSEGLWVRGGYTF	TGTGCCAGCAGTGAAGGATTATGGGTGCGTGGTGGCTACACCTTC
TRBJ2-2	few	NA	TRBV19	CASTRQNTGELFF	TGTGCCAGTACGAGACAGAACACCGGGGAGCTGTTTTTT
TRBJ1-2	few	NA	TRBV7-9	CASSLVGSSQDGYTF	TGTGCCAGCAGCCTAGTTGGCAGCTCCCAGGATGGCTACACCTTC
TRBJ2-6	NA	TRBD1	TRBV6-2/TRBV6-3	CASSSYRGPGANVLTF	TGTGCCAGCAGTTCCTACAGGGGGCCAGGGGCCAACGTCCTGACTTTC
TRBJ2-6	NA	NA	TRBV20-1	CSAREVSGSRSGANVLTF	TGCAGTGCTAGAGAAGTATCAGGGTCCCGCTCTGGGGCCAACGTCCTGACTTTC
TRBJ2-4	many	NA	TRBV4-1	CASSQDYRSAKNIQYF	TGCGCCAGCAGCCAAGACTACCGTTCGGCCAAAAACATTCAGTACTTC
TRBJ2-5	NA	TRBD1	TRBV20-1	CSARDRDRALETQYF	TGCAGTGCTAGAGACCGGGACAGGGCCCTGGAGACCCAGTACTTC
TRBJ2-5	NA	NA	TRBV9	CASSLAIGGMEETQYF	TGTGCCAGCAGCTTAGCTATAGGGGGAATGGAAGAGACCCAGTACTTC
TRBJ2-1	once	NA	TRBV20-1	CSASTPGRVYNEQFF	TGCAGTGCTAGTACCCCCGGGCGAGTTTACAACGAGCAGTTCTTC
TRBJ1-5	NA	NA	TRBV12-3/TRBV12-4	CASTLTENQPQHF	TGTGCCAGCACCCTCACAGAGAATCAGCCCCAGCATTTT
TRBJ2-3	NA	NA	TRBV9	CASSGTLSTDTQYF	TGTGCCAGCAGCGGGACACTCAGCACAGATACGCAGTATTTT
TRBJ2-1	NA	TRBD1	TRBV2	CASSSQGAAFNQFF	TGTGCCAGCAGTTCACAGGGGGCGGCATTCAACCAGTTCTTC
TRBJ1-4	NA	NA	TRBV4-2	CASSQGIDGANEKLFF	TGTGCCAGCAGCCAAGGGATAGACGGCGCTAATGAAAAACTGTTTTTT
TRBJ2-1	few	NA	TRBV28	CASSSWGANEQFF	TGTGCCAGCAGTTCCTGGGGGGCCAATGAGCAGTTCTTC
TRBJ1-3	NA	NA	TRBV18	CASSPPRGSSGNTIYF	TGTGCCAGCTCACCACCCCGGGGTAGCTCTGGAAACACCATATATTTT
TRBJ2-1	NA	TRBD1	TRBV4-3	CASSQDVGQGHEQFF	TGCGCCAGCAGCCAAGATGTGGGACAGGGTCACGAGCAGTTCTTC
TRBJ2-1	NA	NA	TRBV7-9	CASSETHSYNEQFF	TGTGCCAGCAGCGAGACCCATTCCTACAATGAGCAGTTCTTC
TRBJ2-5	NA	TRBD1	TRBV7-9	CASSFGTALETQYF	TGTGCCAGCAGCTTCGGGACAGCTCTGGAGACCCAGTACTTC
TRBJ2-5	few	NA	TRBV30	CAWSTQETQYF	TGTGCCTGGAGTACCCAAGAGACCCAGTACTTC